Listed below are T cell receptor beta chains from one sample, sequenced in a study of blood T cells in healthy people across ages. TCRdb re-derived calls from the 5' RACE reads in MiXCR, one entry per CDR3 protein. The data show fewer than 900,000 distinct CDR3 sequences, roughly 35% seen once. Source material: blood. These receptors were taken from a man in his late teens or twenties in good health. Both conserved end residues are part of each CDR3. A D gene is named only where the DNA matches it firmly. Clone size is given for some rows only: seen once, a few or many times, or a class if the clone is expanded.

J gene,V gene,clone size,D gene,CDR3 DNA,CDR3 protein
TRBJ1-3,TRBV7-9,few,-,TGTGCCAGCAGTCGATACGAAGGGGGAAACACCATATATTTT,CASSRYEGGNTIYF
TRBJ2-4,TRBV20-1,once,-,TGCAGTGCTAGAGATTCAACGGGGGACGGAAACATTCAGTACTTC,CSARDSTGDGNIQYF
TRBJ1-1,TRBV2,few,-,TGTGCCAGCAGGGCAGGGACGAACACTGAAGCTTTCTTT,CASRAGTNTEAFF
TRBJ2-5,TRBV12-3/TRBV12-4,few,-,TGTGCCAGCAGCCTTGGGGAGGCCCAGTACTTC,CASSLGEAQYF
TRBJ2-5,TRBV4-1,few,TRBD2,TGCGCCAGCAGCCAAGTCCCTCTAGCGGGCCAAGAGACCCAGTACTTC,CASSQVPLAGQETQYF
TRBJ2-5,TRBV7-2,once,-,TGTGTCAGCAGCTCCGGGTCAATCTCAGGCAATGAGCAGTACTTC,CVSSSGSISGNEQYF
TRBJ1-4,TRBV6-5,few,-,TGTGCCAGCAGTTACCGTGAACGGCCGGTGAGGAAACTGTTTTTT,CASSYRERPVRKLFF
TRBJ2-7,TRBV6-2/TRBV6-3,few,-,TGTGCCAGCAACCACCTACGGGGCTTATCCTACGAGCAGTACTTC,CASNHLRGLSYEQYF
TRBJ2-3,TRBV15,many,-,TGTGCCACCAGCAGAGATACCCTCCCAGATACGCAGTATTTT,CATSRDTLPDTQYF
TRBJ2-3,TRBV13,many,-,TGCGCCAGCAGCTTGGAATCAGATACGCAGTATTTT,CASSLESDTQYF
TRBJ1-4,TRBV12-3/TRBV12-4,-,TRBD1,TGTGCCGGCAGCCGACAGGGAGGTAATGAAAAACTGTTTTTT,CAGSRQGGNEKLFF
TRBJ2-2,TRBV10-3,few,-,TGTGCCATCAGTGAGTCCGGGGACAACACCGGGGAGCTGTTTTTT,CAISESGDNTGELFF
TRBJ1-5,TRBV20-1,-,TRBD1,TGCAGTGCTCTCCAACAGACAGGGAATCAGCCCCGGCATTTT,CSALQQTGNQPRHF
TRBJ2-2,TRBV4-2,many,-,TGTGCCAGCAGCCAAGACCCTCTAGTTGGTCCCGGGGAGCTGTTTTTT,CASSQDPLVGPGELFF
TRBJ1-5,TRBV10-3,-,TRBD1,TGTGCCATCAGTGAGTCGTCTCGGGCAGGGGGCGAAGCCCAGCATTTT,CAISESSRAGGEAQHF
TRBJ2-3,TRBV24-1,-,TRBD1,TGTGCCACCAGTGATCCCGGGACAGGAGTCACAGATACGCAGTATTTT,CATSDPGTGVTDTQYF
TRBJ2-4,TRBV29-1,-,-,TGCAGCGTTGAAGATTGGCCGGGGGAAGAAAACATTCAGTACTTC,CSVEDWPGEENIQYF
TRBJ2-2,TRBV7-8,-,-,TGTGCCAGCAGCTTAAGGGGATCTTCGGAAGGCGGGGAGCTGTTTTTT,CASSLRGSSEGGELFF
TRBJ2-5,TRBV9,-,-,TGTGCCAGCAGCGTTTCTAGCGGCCAGGGGGAGACCCAGTACTTC,CASSVSSGQGETQYF
TRBJ2-7,TRBV3-1,-,-,TGTGCCAGCAGCCACATCCGGGACTCTGGCGGCGAGCAGTACTTC,CASSHIRDSGGEQYF
TRBJ1-4,TRBV29-1,many,-,TGCAGCGTCGCCTCTTTTTCGGAGGAGGAAAAACTGTTTTTT,CSVASFSEEEKLFF
TRBJ2-7,TRBV20-1,few,TRBD2,TGCAGTGCTAGAGGAGGTAGCGGGGGTTACGAGCAGTACTTC,CSARGGSGGYEQYF
TRBJ2-3,TRBV7-8,-,-,TGTGCCAGCAGCTTAGAAGGGGTTCTAGCGTTGGGCACAGATACGCAGTATTTT,CASSLEGVLALGTDTQYF
TRBJ1-2,TRBV12-3/TRBV12-4,few,TRBD1,TGTGCCAGCAGTCCAACCGGACAGGGCGGCTACACCTTC,CASSPTGQGGYTF
TRBJ1-3,TRBV7-3,-,TRBD1,TGTGCCAGCAGCCGCAGCGGACAGGCTGAGACCGCCATATATTTT,CASSRSGQAETAIYF
TRBJ1-5,TRBV7-2,-,TRBD1,TGTGCCAGCAGCTTAAAAGGGGGCGATCAGCCCCAGCATTTT,CASSLKGGDQPQHF
TRBJ1-2,TRBV20-1,-,TRBD1,TGCAGTGCTAGCCCTTTGGGGGCAGGGGGGACCCTTGCTCATGGCTACACCTTC,CSASPLGAGGTLAHGYTF
TRBJ2-7,TRBV20-1,-,-,TGCAGTGCTAGTGGCACGCTACGGGGGTCACACGAGCAGTACTTC,CSASGTLRGSHEQYF
TRBJ1-5,TRBV12-3/TRBV12-4,few,TRBD1,TGTGCCAGCAGCCCCTGGGGACAGGGGCTCGGTCAGCCCCAGCATTTT,CASSPWGQGLGQPQHF
TRBJ2-7,TRBV28,-,-,TGTGCCAGCAGTTCCAACATCCTTTACGAGCAGTACTTC,CASSSNILYEQYF
TRBJ1-1,TRBV5-1,once,-,TGCGCCAGCAGCTCCCAAGTTTCTTTCAGCCCGTACGTGAACACTGAAGCTTTCTTT,CASSSQVSFSPYVNTEAFF
TRBJ1-4,TRBV4-2,-,TRBD1,TGTGCCAGCAGCCCGGGACAGGGGCATGAAAAACTGTTTTTT,CASSPGQGHEKLFF
TRBJ1-4,TRBV5-1,-,-,TGCGCCAGCAGCTGGGGTACGGAGAGGACTTATGAAAAACTGTTTTTT,CASSWGTERTYEKLFF
TRBJ2-7,TRBV7-2,-,-,TGTGCCAGCAGCTGGGACAACTCCTACAATGAGCAGTACTTC,CASSWDNSYNEQYF
TRBJ2-7,TRBV4-3,many,-,TGCGCCAGCAGCCAAGGGAGGGGTTCAAGCTACGAGCAGTACTTC,CASSQGRGSSYEQYF